This entry describes one TCR beta chain. Antigen specificity is unknown. This sample includes further DNA sequences coding for the same CDR3. This sample was taken from a study of cytomegalovirus exposure and HLA in healthy donors. This CDR3 has 12 amino acids. Trimming removed 5 bases at V and 5 bases at J, with 6 bases between. Germline V gives CDR1 MNHEY, CDR2 SMNVEV (reference sequence). Clones were sequenced by immunoSEQ multiplex PCR, and TCRdb holds only the in-frame ones, with some missing. The table lists approximately 270,000 clones, roughly nine tenths of them singletons, with about 12% in the top ten. The study, taken as a whole, reports: It was reportedly the case that the classifier diagnosed cytomegalovirus status with high specificity and sensitivity.

The sequence derives from a man aged 18-30 years in good health and CMV-seropositive. Sequenced sample: PBMCs. The chain couples TRBV27 to TRBJ2-2; D is uncertain. The CDR3 loop reads CASSPLTGELFF. CDR3 coding DNA: TGTGCCAGCAGTCCATTAACCGGGGAGCTGTTTTTT.